This entry lists 6 T cell receptor beta chains sequenced from one sample in a study of cytomegalovirus exposure and HLA in healthy donors. The PCR ran on 60 Vbeta and 13 Jbeta primers. Only in-frame clones appear in the TCRdb table, and some are missing; sequencing was by immunoSEQ multiplex PCR. This sample has tens of thousands of clones, with 60% to 75% found just once. The specimen was PBMCs. Every receptor here comes from a middle-aged man in good health and CMV-seropositive.

This clone was seen more than once but under ten times. The chain uses TRBV7-2 and TRBJ2-3, with TRBD2 matching 10 bases. The CDR3 spans 15 residues. The V gene end was trimmed by 4 bases and the J gene end by 3 bases; junction bases not matched to a gene: 4. Germline CDR1 SGHTA, CDR2 FQGNSA. In nucleotides, the CDR3 is TGTGCCAGCAGCTCCTGGACTAGCGGTACAGATACGCAGTATTTT. It yields the protein CASSSWTSGTDTQYF.

This clone showed up just once. This chain uses TRBV7-3 with TRBJ1-2; D gene uncertain. V lost 5 bases and J lost 8, with 9 bases in between. The CDR3 is made up of 11 amino acids. Germline V CDR1 and CDR2: SGHTA, FQGTGA. The CDR3 DNA follows: TGTGCCAGCAGCGCAGCTAGAGGCTACACCTTC. It translates to CASSAARGYTF.

This clone came up a few times. The rearrangement joins TRBV6-5 to TRBJ2-7, with 8 nucleotides matching TRBD2. Germline-derived CDR1 and CDR2 are MNHEY and SVGAGI. V trimming: 5 bases; J trimming: 2 bases; junction bases outside the gene matches: 8. The CDR3 spans 15 residues. Written as DNA, the CDR3 is TGTGCCAGCAGTACCCAAGCGGGGGCCCCCTACGAGCAGTACTTC. Protein sequence: CASSTQAGAPYEQYF.

This clone was detected once. The J gene is TRBJ1-4, the V gene TRBV5-1; 12 nucleotides agree with TRBD1. This CDR3 spans 16 amino acids. The germline CDR1 and CDR2 sequences are SGHRS and YFSETQ. V lost 6 bases to trimming and J lost 2 bases; unmatched junction nucleotides: 5. The CDR3: CASTLGTGGTNEKLFF. In DNA, the CDR3 is TGCGCCAGCACCCTCGGGACAGGGGGCACTAATGAAAAACTGTTTTTT.

The CDR3 coding sequence is TGCGCCAGCAGCCAAGTCCTTTCGGGGGGGGTGGTTTATACGCAGTATTTT. Translating gives CASSQVLSGGVVYTQYF. The chain has TRBV4-1 and TRBJ2-3; 8 bases line up with TRBD2. The CDR3 extends over 17 amino acids. The germline V gene has CDR1 MGHRA and CDR2 YSYEKL. Trimming cost V 1 base and J 7 bases; bases outside gene matches: 13.

The genes are TRBV29-1 and TRBJ1-2; no clear D gene. The V gene's germline CDR1 is SQVTM and CDR2 ANQGSEA. V was cut by 3 bases and J by 6 bases, with 11 bases left in between. This CDR3 is 12 amino acids long. The DNA of the CDR3 is TGCAGCGTTGATCCCGGGGTAGATGGCTACACCTTC. Amino acids: CSVDPGVDGYTF. The full variable domain, completed using reference TRBV29-1 and TRBJ1-2, is SAVISQKPSRDICQRGTSLTIQCQVDSQVTMMFWYRQQPGQSLTLIATANQGSEATYESGFVIDKFPISRPNLTFSTLTVSNMSPEDSSIYLCSVDPGVDGYTFGSGTRLTVV.